This T cell receptor beta chain was observed in a study of blood T cell repertoires in COVID-19. Study at large: The study drew acute and convalescent COVID-19 samples from the United States, Italy and Spain.

Cohorts were determined from participant-reported clinical history. In the authors' methods: Amplification with reference gene primers provided the estimates of nucleated cell counts. Data came from immunoSEQ multiplex PCR; TCRdb stores just in-frame clones and leaves some out. V, J and clone size derive from that table, while D and trimming were established from the DNA sequence. The sample records 220,000 or so clones, roughly 80% being singletons. Per germline, CDR1 SGHVS and CDR2 FQNEAQ. V lost 5 bases and J lost 2, with 7 bases in between. The CDR3 covers 12 residues. The chain combines TRBV7-8 with TRBJ2-7; D gene unclear. The sequence came from a woman aged 40 to 50 with acute COVID-19. Input material: PBMCs or T cells enriched from blood (not recorded which). The DNA of the CDR3 is TGTGCCAGCAGCCCTTTTACCTACGAGCAGTACTTC. Protein sequence: CASSPFTYEQYF.